What follows is one T cell receptor beta chain and its context. Authors' data handling: Amplification with reference gene primers provided the estimates of nucleated cell counts. Clones were sequenced by immunoSEQ multiplex PCR, and TCRdb holds only the in-frame ones, with some missing. Clone size and V and J calls were adopted from that table, with D and trimming inferred from the DNA. The table lists about 83,000 clones, 80% to 90% of them singletons, with around 15% in the top ten. The data derive from a study of blood T cell repertoires in COVID-19. About the research overall: Sample material is recorded as cDNA or gDNA derived from T cells, B-cell-depleted T cells, or PBMCs.

Germline assignment: CDR1 SGDLS and CDR2 YYNGEE. V was clipped by 0 bases and J by 14 bases, with 17 bases between them. The CDR3 is 13 residues long. This sequence joins TRBV9 and TRBJ1-2; tentative D call: TRBD1 (5 bases). The sequence was obtained from a woman at least 80 years old with acute or convalescent COVID-19. The sequencing sample was made of peripheral blood. Written as DNA, the CDR3 is TGTGCCAGCAGCGTAGAGGCAGGGCCCTTGCGGACCTTC. The encoded protein is CASSVEAGPLRTF.